One sample yielded the 24 T cell receptor beta chains listed below, sequenced in a study of shared clonotypes between healthy human individuals. Only in-frame clones appear in the TCRdb table, and some are missing; sequencing was by immunoSEQ multiplex PCR. The table has over 2 million clones, 85% to 95% seen once. The specimen was naive CD4+ T cells sorted from blood. As to subset: CD45RA+ positively selected. These receptors all stem from a man aged 18 to 30 in good health.

This rearrangement joins TRBV29-1 to TRBJ1-3, with unresolved D. This CDR3 is 12 amino acids long. CDR1 is SQVTM and CDR2 is ANQGSEA in the germline V gene. Trimming pared 4 bases from V and 0 bases from J, leaving 4 bases between. Here the CDR3 DNA reads TGCAGCGTTGGGGCCTCTGGAAACACCATATATTTT. Its translation is CSVGASGNTIYF.

This chain connects TRBV29-1 to TRBJ1-1; unclear D gene. With 6 bases removed from V and 4 bases from J, the gap between germline ends came to 15 bases. The CDR3 loop spans 13 amino acids. CDR1 and CDR2 from the germline V gene are SQVTM and ANQGSEA. The CDR3, as DNA: TGCAGCGTAGAGCCGGGGTTTGGCACTGAAGCTTTCTTT. Translation gives CSVEPGFGTEAFF. The full variable domain, completed using reference TRBV29-1 and TRBJ1-1, is SAVISQKPSRDICQRGTSLTIQCQVDSQVTMMFWYRQQPGQSLTLIATANQGSEATYESGFVIDKFPISRPNLTFSTLTVSNMSPEDSSIYLCSVEPGFGTEAFFGQGTRLTVV.

This clone was counted a single time. CDR3 protein: CASSTFRDGSIYEQYF. The DNA for the CDR3 is TGTGCCAGCAGCACCTTCCGGGACGGATCTATCTACGAGCAGTACTTC. The chain combines TRBV27 with TRBJ2-7; D assignment may be TRBD1 or TRBD2 (5 bases each). The CDR3 contains 16 residues. Trimming cost V 6 bases and J 3 bases, with 21 bases left between them. Per the germline V gene, CDR1 is MNHEY and CDR2 is SMNVEV (reference sequence).

The chain links TRBV5-4 to TRBJ2-2; 13 positions agree with TRBD2. The junction had 13 bases not matched to a gene; V was cut back by 4 bases and J by 4 bases. CDR1 is SGHNT, CDR2 YYREEE, per germline (reference sequence). This CDR3 is built from 19 residues. CDR3: CASSQVRTSGGPGTGELFF. CDR3 DNA sequence: TGTGCCAGCAGCCAGGTTCGGACTAGCGGGGGCCCCGGCACCGGGGAGCTGTTTTTT.

This chain links TRBV6-6 with TRBJ2-7, with D perhaps TRBD2 (5 bases). CDR1 and CDR2 from the germline V gene are MNHNY and SVGAGI (reference sequence). The V end lost 0 bases, the J end lost 3 bases, and 12 bases lay between the germline ends. CDR3 size: 15 residues. CDR3 amino acids: CASSYSEASGYEQYF. In DNA form, the CDR3 reads TGTGCCAGCAGTTACTCGGAGGCCAGTGGCTACGAGCAGTACTTC.

The chain's CDR3 is CASSPDKNYGYTF. As DNA, the CDR3 is TGTGCCAGCAGCCCTGACAAAAACTATGGCTACACCTTC. This chain connects TRBV5-6 to TRBJ1-2; no reliable D call. V was cut by 4 bases and J by 2 bases, with 9 bases left in between. The CDR3 runs 13 residues. Germline V gives CDR1 SGHDT, CDR2 YYEEEE.

The rearrangement links TRBV6-5 to TRBJ2-1, with a possible D match to TRBD2 (6 bases). The germline V and J ends were trimmed by 6 bases and 2 bases, with 14 bases remaining between them. The CDR3 sequence is 15 residues long. CDR1 is MNHEY and CDR2 is SVGAGI in the germline V gene. The CDR3 nucleotides read TGTGCCAGCAGGGCCGGGACTGTCCCCTACAATGAGCAGTTCTTC. This codes for CASRAGTVPYNEQFF.

The V gene is TRBV5-1, the J gene TRBJ1-1; TRBD1 agrees at 12 bases. The germline CDR1 and CDR2 sequences are SGHRS and YFSETQ. The length of the CDR3 is 17 residues. Unmatched junction bases numbered 10, after V lost 3 bases and J lost 4 bases. Written as DNA, the CDR3 is TGCGCCAGCAGCTCGGGACAGGGGGCGGTTTTTACCACTGAAGCTTTCTTT. This sequence encodes CASSSGQGAVFTTEAFF.

The rearrangement joins TRBV5-4 to TRBJ1-6, with 7 bases identical to TRBD1. The V gene's germline CDR1 is SGHNT and CDR2 YYREEE (reference sequence). The CDR3 has 15 amino acids. J gave up 7 bases and V 0 bases, and 4 bases lay outside the gene matches. The CDR3 reads CASSLEGADNSPLHF. CDR3 DNA: TGTGCCAGCAGCTTGGAGGGGGCAGACAATTCACCCCTCCACTTT.

The rearrangement uses TRBV12-5 and TRBJ2-7, with D perhaps matching TRBD1 (6 bases). Looked up from germline, CDR1 is LGHNT and CDR2 is FRNRAP. V lost 1 base and J 3 bases, leaving 16 bases between the germline ends. CDR3 length equals 16 residues. CDR3 nucleotides: TGTGCTAGTGGTTTGGGGGTAACAGGGATCAACTACGAGCAGTACTTC. Protein: CASGLGVTGINYEQYF.

CDR3 nucleotide sequence: TGTGCCAGCAGCAGCAGGGACTGTCTACTGTTTTTT. Translation: CASSSRDCLLFF. J is TRBJ1-4 and V is TRBV21-1. TRBV21-1 is labeled a pseudogene. This CDR3 comprises 12 residues.

The rearrangement uses TRBV10-2 and TRBJ2-1; TRBD2 is a possible D gene (5 bases). The CDR3 extends over 13 amino acids. The germline V gene encodes CDR1 WSHSY and CDR2 SAAADI. V lost 6 bases and J 8 bases, leaving 14 bases between the germline ends. CDR3 region: CASSLSWGDEQFF. The CDR3 nucleotides read TGCGCCAGCAGCCTATCGTGGGGAGATGAGCAGTTCTTC.

The rearrangement links TRBV6-5 to TRBJ2-7; 8 bases agree with TRBD2. Germline V gene lookup returns CDR1 MNHEY and CDR2 SVGAGI. CDR3 length equals 14 residues. The trim removed 7 bases at V and 2 bases at J, leaving 7 bases unmatched. In DNA, the CDR3 is TGTGCCAGCACCCCAAGCGGGGGAACCTACGAGCAGTACTTC. Translating gives CASTPSGGTYEQYF.

The CDR3 sequence: CASSSNREGNQPQHF. CDR3 nucleotide sequence: TGTGCCAGCAGTTCCAACAGGGAGGGCAATCAGCCCCAGCATTTT. This rearrangement joins TRBV6-5 to TRBJ1-5, with D tentatively TRBD1 (6 bases). The germline V gene has CDR1 MNHEY and CDR2 SVGAGI. The CDR3 runs 15 residues. Trimming took 4 bases from V and 2 from J, leaving 12 bases between them.

This chain connects TRBV28 to TRBJ2-7, with 7 positions matching TRBD2. V lost 11 bases, J lost 7 bases, and 17 bases stayed unmatched. CDR1 and CDR2 (germline): MDHEN, SYDVKM. CDR3 size: 14 residues. The CDR3 nucleotides read TGTGCCTCAACCCTGGGGGGAGGGCCGGATGAGCAGTACTTC. Translation: CASTLGGGPDEQYF.

The chain carries TRBV6-5 and TRBJ2-7; 7 positions agree with TRBD1. Germline CDR1 is MNHEY and CDR2 is SVGAGI. Trimming removed 6 bases from V and 5 bases from J; junction bases left unmatched: 7. The CDR3 has 13 amino acids. This CDR3 reads CASRRQGENEQYF. In DNA, the CDR3 is TGTGCCAGCAGGCGACAGGGTGAGAACGAGCAGTACTTC.

The chain is built from TRBV29-1 and TRBJ2-1; D perhaps matches TRBD2 (7 bases). V was pared by 7 bases and J by 6 bases, with 16 bases between. Germline CDR1 reads SQVTM; CDR2 reads ANQGSEA. The CDR3 sequence is 13 residues long. CDR3 protein: CSGSQGGGNEQFF. CDR3 bases: TGCAGCGGGTCACAGGGAGGGGGCAATGAGCAGTTCTTC.

This chain uses TRBV15 with TRBJ1-4; a weak D match, TRBD1 (5 bases). The V gene's germline CDR1 is LNHNV and CDR2 YYDKDF (reference sequence). This CDR3 is 14 amino acids long. Trimming shortened V by 5 bases and J by 2 bases, and 9 bases separated the two germline ends. CDR3 sequence reads: CATSLEGTNEKLFF. The CDR3 DNA reads as TGTGCCACCAGCCTCGAGGGGACTAATGAAAAACTGTTTTTT.

The chain uses TRBV9 and TRBJ2-5; D gene uncertain. Germline V gene lookup returns CDR1 SGDLS and CDR2 YYNGEE. The CDR3 length is 14 residues. Trimming shortened V by 0 bases and J by 1 base, and 7 bases separated the two germline ends. Written as DNA, the CDR3 is TGTGCCAGCAGCGTAGGGTCAACCCAAGAGACCCAGTACTTC. It yields the protein CASSVGSTQETQYF.

The gene calls are TRBV6-5 and TRBJ2-6; D is unclear. The CDR3 consists of 15 residues. Germline V gene data show CDR1 as MNHEY and CDR2 as SVGAGI. Trimming shortened V by 10 bases and J by 0 bases, and 13 bases separated the two germline ends. The CDR3 reads CATRALNSGANVLTF. As DNA, the CDR3 is TGTGCCACACGGGCACTCAACTCTGGGGCCAACGTCCTGACTTTC.

This chain connects TRBV30 to TRBJ1-6; a weak D match, TRBD1 (5 bases). Germline CDR1 and CDR2: GTSNPN and SVGIG (reference sequence). This CDR3 is built from 18 residues. V shed 7 bases and J shed 1 base, with 23 bases lying between them. The CDR3 region is CASTSRDRAASYNSPLHF. The CDR3 DNA sequence: TGTGCCTCAACCTCCAGGGATCGAGCTGCGTCCTATAATTCACCCCTCCACTTT.

The count of this clone is one. Compared with germline, one end of the junction differs, possibly owing to a read error. CDR3 amino acids: CASSRAGATHNF. The CDR3 DNA follows: TGTGCCAGCAGCCGAGCAGGGGCAACCCATAATTTC. The chain has TRBV5-6 and TRBJ2-7; the D gene is possibly TRBD1 (6 bases). The CDR3 loop spans 12 amino acids. CDR1 is SGHDT and CDR2 is YYEEEE in the germline V gene.

DNA for the CDR3: TGTGCCAGCAGCCAAGTCCGCGAGGGTTACAGTGGCTACACCTTC. Its protein is CASSQVREGYSGYTF. The chain uses TRBV14 and TRBJ1-2; D unresolved. The CDR3 has 15 amino acids. The V end lost 1 base, the J end lost 7 bases, and 16 bases lay between the germline ends. Per germline, CDR1 SGHDN and CDR2 FVKESK.

In nucleotides, the CDR3 is TGTGCCAGCAGCTTAAGATCACTAGCGGGGTCCTACAATGAGCAGTTCTTC. Amino acid sequence: CASSLRSLAGSYNEQFF. The rearrangement joins TRBV11-2 to TRBJ2-1; TRBD2 aligns across 10 bases. Per the germline V gene, CDR1 is SGHAT and CDR2 is FQNNGV. The CDR3 runs to 17 residues. The ends lost 2 bases at V and 1 base at J; junction bases unmatched: 5. Based on the CDR3 plus reference TRBV11-2 and TRBJ2-1, the full variable domain is EAGVAQSPRYKIIEKRQSVAFWCNPISGHATLYWYQQILGQGPKLLIQFQNNGVVDDSQLPKDRFSAERLKGVDSTLKIQPAKLEDSAVYLCASSLRSLAGSYNEQFFGPGTRLTVL.